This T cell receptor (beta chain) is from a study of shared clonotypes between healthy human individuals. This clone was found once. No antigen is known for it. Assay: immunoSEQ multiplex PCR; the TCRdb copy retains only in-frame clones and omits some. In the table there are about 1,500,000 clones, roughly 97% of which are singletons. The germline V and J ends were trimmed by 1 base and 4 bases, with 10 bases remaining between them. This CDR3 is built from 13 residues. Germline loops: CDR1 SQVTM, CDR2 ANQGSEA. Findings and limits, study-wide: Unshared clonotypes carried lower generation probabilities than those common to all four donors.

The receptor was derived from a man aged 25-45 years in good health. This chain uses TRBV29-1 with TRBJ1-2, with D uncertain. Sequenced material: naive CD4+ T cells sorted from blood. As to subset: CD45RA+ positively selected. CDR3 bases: TGCAGCGTTGAAGCGCAGACAAGCTATGGCTACACCTTC. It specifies CSVEAQTSYGYTF.